Each of the 16 T cell receptor beta chains below was sequenced from the same sample in a study of shared clonotypes between healthy human individuals. The naive CD8 fraction comprised CD45RO-negative cells positively selected for CCR7 and excluded terminally differentiated effector memory CD45RA+ cells. Only in-frame clones appear in the TCRdb table, and some are missing; sequencing was by immunoSEQ multiplex PCR. In the table there are roughly 2.1 million clones, 85% to 95% of which are singletons. Input material: naive CD8+ T cells from PBMCs. Every receptor here comes from a man aged 18 to 30 in good health. Some clones in this sample may be carry-over from other donors' samples.

The chain joins TRBV28 to TRBJ1-5, with D tentatively TRBD1 (6 bases). Germline CDR1 reads MDHEN; CDR2 reads SYDVKM. CDR3 length: 15 amino acids. Between the trimmed V and J ends, which lost 5 bases and 4 bases, there was a span of 15 bases. The CDR3 reads CASSTQGSGNQPQHF. CDR3 DNA: TGTGCCAGCAGTACCCAGGGGTCGGGAAATCAGCCCCAGCATTTT.

The chain couples TRBV15 to TRBJ1-2; unclear D gene. Germline V CDR1 and CDR2: LNHNV, YYDKDF (reference sequence). The V and J ends lost 5 bases and 5 bases respectively, with 12 bases between them. This CDR3 region has 13 residues. In nucleotides, the CDR3 is TGTGCCACCAGCCAGTTGGCAGAGTATGGCTACACCTTC. This encodes CATSQLAEYGYTF.

The gene calls are TRBV6-4 and TRBJ2-1, with TRBD2 matching 8 bases. Germline CDR1 MRHNA, CDR2 SNTAGT. The V segment lost 4 bases and the J segment 6 bases; nucleotides outside the gene matches: 8. This CDR3 has 15 residues. CDR3 in DNA: TGTGCCAGCAGTGTCCTTGCGGGAGGAGCCAATGAGCAGTTCTTC. Translation: CASSVLAGGANEQFF.

The chain links TRBV2 to TRBJ2-2, with D hard to call. CDR1 is SNHLY and CDR2 is FYNNEI in the germline V gene. The CDR3 is 15 amino acids. V was cut by 1 base and J by 5 bases, with 11 bases left in between. Here the CDR3 reads CASSEVGLGTGELFF. The CDR3 bases are TGTGCCAGCAGTGAAGTGGGTTTGGGTACCGGGGAGCTGTTTTTT.

V is TRBV27 and J is TRBJ2-7, with a weak D call TRBD1 (6 bases). V lost 5 bases and J 2 bases, leaving 16 bases between the germline ends. The CDR3 contains 15 residues. CDR1 is MNHEY, CDR2 SMNVEV, per germline (reference sequence). CDR3 residues: CASSVRAGAPYEQYF. Here the CDR3 DNA reads TGTGCCAGCAGTGTGAGGGCAGGGGCTCCCTACGAGCAGTACTTC.

The V gene is TRBV27, the J gene TRBJ2-7, with 11 bases lining up with TRBD1. With V trimmed by 5 bases and J by 6 bases, 9 bases remained unmatched. The V gene's germline CDR1 is MNHEY and CDR2 SMNVEV (reference sequence). The CDR3 length is 15 residues. CDR3 coding DNA: TGTGCCAGCAGTCCTCGGACAGGGGGCAATGGCGAGCAGTACTTC. Amino acids: CASSPRTGGNGEQYF.

This rearrangement joins TRBV4-1 to TRBJ1-4; no clear D gene. The germline V gene has CDR1 MGHRA and CDR2 YSYEKL. V lost 2 bases to trimming and J lost 8 bases, with 18 bases between them. This CDR3 has 16 residues. CDR3 sequence: CASSQSPEAAGEKLFF. CDR3 coding DNA: TGCGCCAGCAGCCAATCACCAGAGGCAGCCGGGGAAAAACTGTTTTTT.

To note about this clone: The sample carries other DNA sequences with the same CDR3. This chain connects TRBV7-9 to TRBJ2-7; D gene uncertain. Germline V gene sequence: CDR1 SEHNR, CDR2 FQNEAQ (reference sequence). V lost 4 bases and J 4 bases, leaving 5 bases between the germline ends. The CDR3 totals 11 residues. CDR3 loop: CASSSNYEQYF. DNA of the CDR3: TGTGCCAGCAGCTCCAATTACGAGCAGTACTTC.

This sequence joins TRBV16 and TRBJ1-1; tentatively, D is TRBD1 (5 bases). There are 13 residues in the CDR3. The V gene's germline CDR1 is KGHSY and CDR2 FQNENV. Trimming cost V 4 bases and J 6 bases, with 12 bases left between them. The CDR3, as DNA: TGTGCCAGCAGCCCCCGAGGGGATCCTGAAGCTTTCTTT. This encodes CASSPRGDPEAFF.

The chain combines TRBV7-9 with TRBJ1-1, with a tentative D call TRBD1 (6 bases). CDR1 SEHNR and CDR2 FQNEAQ come from the germline V gene (reference sequence). Trimming removed 6 bases at V and 7 bases at J, with 15 bases between. The CDR3 runs 13 residues. This CDR3 is CASSLSGAREAFF. CDR3 sequence (DNA): TGTGCCAGCAGTCTCTCAGGGGCTCGTGAAGCTTTCTTT.

The genes are TRBV29-1 and TRBJ2-5; 9 bases map to TRBD2. The V gene's germline CDR1 is SQVTM and CDR2 ANQGSEA. The trim removed 1 base at V and 4 bases at J, leaving 7 bases unmatched. The CDR3 is 15 residues long. The CDR3 bases are TGCAGCGTTGAAGCCCAGCGGGAGGCAGGAGAGACCCAGTACTTC. This codes for CSVEAQREAGETQYF.

The chain uses TRBV19 and TRBJ2-7, with D possibly being TRBD1 (6 bases). Trimming removed 5 bases from V and 3 bases from J, with 14 bases in between. The CDR3 has 14 residues. Germline V gene sequence: CDR1 LNHDA, CDR2 SQIVND (reference sequence). The CDR3 loop is CASSGGADFYEQYF. The CDR3 region has the DNA TGTGCCAGTAGTGGGGGCGCAGATTTCTACGAGCAGTACTTC. The full variable domain, in which reference TRBV19 and TRBJ2-7 provide the parts outside the CDR3, is DGGITQSPKYLFRKEGQNVTLSCEQNLNHDAMYWYRQDPGQGLRLIYYSQIVNDFQKGDIAEGYSVSREKKESFPLTVTSAQKNPTAFYLCASSGGADFYEQYFGPGTRLTVT.

The rearrangement links TRBV27 to TRBJ2-1; possible D gene TRBD1, 5 bases. Between the trimmed V and J ends, which lost 10 bases and 8 bases, there was a span of 24 bases. CDR3 length: 15 amino acids. Per the germline V gene, CDR1 is MNHEY and CDR2 is SMNVEV (reference sequence). Written as DNA, the CDR3 is TGTGCCACCCAAATTGACAGCAGCCGTGGCCATGAGCAGTTCTTC. It codes for CATQIDSSRGHEQFF.

In the case of this clone: In the same sample, other DNA sequences code for this CDR3. V gene TRBV29-1 combines with J gene TRBJ2-1, with D perhaps given as TRBD1 or TRBD2 (6 bases each). In germline, CDR1 is SQVTM, CDR2 ANQGSEA. V was cut by 6 bases and J by 1 base, with 10 bases left in between. The CDR3 totals 13 residues. CDR3 coding DNA: TGCAGCGTAGGGGGGACATCCTACAATGAGCAGTTCTTC. Translated, it gives CSVGGTSYNEQFF.

The chain combines TRBV7-9 with TRBJ2-1, with TRBD2 matching 11 bases. The CDR3 contains 17 residues. The V gene's germline CDR1 is SEHNR and CDR2 FQNEAQ (reference sequence). V shed 0 bases and J 1 base; nucleotides not matched to a gene: 2. The CDR3 reads CASSLAPSGGSYNEQFF. CDR3 DNA sequence: TGTGCCAGCAGCTTAGCTCCTAGCGGGGGGTCCTACAATGAGCAGTTCTTC.

V usage is TRBV28 and J usage is TRBJ1-5, with TRBD1 matching over 7 bases. CDR3 length equals 18 residues. The V gene's germline CDR1 is MDHEN and CDR2 SYDVKM. The trim removed 5 bases at V and 5 bases at J, leaving 18 bases unmatched. In nucleotides, the CDR3 is TGTGCCAGCAGTCCGGCGGTGACAGGGCTTCCTTCCTATCAGCCCCAGCATTTT. Its translation is CASSPAVTGLPSYQPQHF.